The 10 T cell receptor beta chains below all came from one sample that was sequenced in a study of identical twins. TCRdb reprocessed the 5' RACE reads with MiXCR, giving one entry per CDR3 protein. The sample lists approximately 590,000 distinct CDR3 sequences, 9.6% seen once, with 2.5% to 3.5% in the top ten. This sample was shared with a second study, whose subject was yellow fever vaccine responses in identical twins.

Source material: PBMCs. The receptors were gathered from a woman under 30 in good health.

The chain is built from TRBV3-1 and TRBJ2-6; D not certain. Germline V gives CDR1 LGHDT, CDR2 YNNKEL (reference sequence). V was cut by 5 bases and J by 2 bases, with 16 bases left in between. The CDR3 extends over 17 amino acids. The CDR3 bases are TGTGCCAGCAGCAAGCAGTTCCCATGGGCTGGGGCCAACGTCCTGACTTTC. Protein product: CASSKQFPWAGANVLTF. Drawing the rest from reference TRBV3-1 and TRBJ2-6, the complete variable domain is DTAVSQTPKYLVTQMGNDKSIKCEQNLGHDTMYWYKQDSKKFLKIMFSYNNKELIINETVPNRFSPKSPDKAHLNLHINSLELGDSAVYFCASSKQFPWAGANVLTFGAGSRLTVL.

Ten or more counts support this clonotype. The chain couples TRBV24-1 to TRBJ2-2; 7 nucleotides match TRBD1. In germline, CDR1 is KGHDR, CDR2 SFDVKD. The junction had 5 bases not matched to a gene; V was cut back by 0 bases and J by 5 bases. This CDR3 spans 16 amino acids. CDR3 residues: CATSDLQETGTGELFF. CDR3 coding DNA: TGTGCCACCAGTGATTTGCAAGAGACAGGGACCGGGGAGCTGTTTTTT.

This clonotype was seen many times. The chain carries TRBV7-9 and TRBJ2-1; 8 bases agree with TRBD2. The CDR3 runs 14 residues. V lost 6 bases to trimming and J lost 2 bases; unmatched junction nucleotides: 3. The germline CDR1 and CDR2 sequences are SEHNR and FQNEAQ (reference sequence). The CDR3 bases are TGTGCCAGCAGTTCGGGAGGGCCCTACAATGAGCAGTTCTTC. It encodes CASSSGGPYNEQFF.

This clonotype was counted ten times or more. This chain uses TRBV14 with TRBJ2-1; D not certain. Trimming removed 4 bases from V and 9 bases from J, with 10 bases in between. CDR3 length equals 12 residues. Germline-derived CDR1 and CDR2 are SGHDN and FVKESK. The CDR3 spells CASSPIVGEQFF. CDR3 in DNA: TGTGCCAGCAGCCCAATCGTGGGTGAGCAGTTCTTC.

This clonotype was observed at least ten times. CDR3 in DNA: TGCAGCGTTGAGGAGTGGCTAGATCGCGACACAGATACGCAGTATTTT. Translation gives CSVEEWLDRDTDTQYF. The gene calls are TRBV29-1 and TRBJ2-3, with D hard to call. Per germline, CDR1 SQVTM and CDR2 ANQGSEA. The CDR3 spans 16 residues. Trimming took off 3 bases at V and 2 bases at J, with 18 bases between the two ends.

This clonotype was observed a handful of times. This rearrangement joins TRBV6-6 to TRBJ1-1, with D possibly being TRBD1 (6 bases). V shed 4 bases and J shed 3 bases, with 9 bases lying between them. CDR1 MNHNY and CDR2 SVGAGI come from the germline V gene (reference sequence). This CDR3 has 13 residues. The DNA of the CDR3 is TGTGCCAGCAGTTGGCCAGGGGACACTGAAGCTTTCTTT. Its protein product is CASSWPGDTEAFF.

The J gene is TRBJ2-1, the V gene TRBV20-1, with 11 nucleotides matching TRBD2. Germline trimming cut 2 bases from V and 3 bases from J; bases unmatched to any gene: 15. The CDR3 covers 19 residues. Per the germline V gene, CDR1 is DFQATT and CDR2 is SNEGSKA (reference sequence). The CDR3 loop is CSARQLGLAGGRGYNEQFF. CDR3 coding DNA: TGCAGTGCTAGACAGCTGGGGCTAGCGGGAGGAAGAGGCTACAATGAGCAGTTCTTC.

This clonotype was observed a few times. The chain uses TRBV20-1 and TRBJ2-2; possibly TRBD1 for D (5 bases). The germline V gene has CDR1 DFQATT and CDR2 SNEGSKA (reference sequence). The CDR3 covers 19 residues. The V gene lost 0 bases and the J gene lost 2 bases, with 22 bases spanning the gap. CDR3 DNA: TGCAGTGCTAGAGATAAGGACCAGGGCGCTACGACCAACACCGGGGAGCTGTTTTTT. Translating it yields CSARDKDQGATTNTGELFF.

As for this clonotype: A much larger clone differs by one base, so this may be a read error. The CDR3 is CASGSSYNEQFF. CDR3 DNA sequence: TGTGCCAGCGGGAGCTCCTACAATGAGCAGTTCTTC. V usage is TRBV5-5 and J usage is TRBJ2-1; D may be TRBD2 (5 bases). The germline V and J ends were trimmed by 7 bases and 0 bases, with 5 bases remaining between them. There are 12 residues in the CDR3. From germline, CDR1 is SGHKS and CDR2 YYEKEE (reference sequence).

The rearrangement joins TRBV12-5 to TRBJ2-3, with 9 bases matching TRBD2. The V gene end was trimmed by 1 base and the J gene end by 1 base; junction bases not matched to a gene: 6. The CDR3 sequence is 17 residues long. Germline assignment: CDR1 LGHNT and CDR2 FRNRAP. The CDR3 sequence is CASGLGRSGGRTDTQYF. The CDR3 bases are TGTGCTAGTGGTTTGGGGCGTAGCGGGGGACGCACAGATACGCAGTATTTT.